Each of the 18 T cell receptor beta chains below was sequenced from the same sample in a study of blood T cells in healthy people across ages. The use of a sample-barcoded 5' primer and a J-beta primer mix characterized a second PCR of roughly 6 to 11 cycles. Each CDR3 protein gets one entry after TCRdb re-called the 5' RACE reads with MiXCR. This sample carries about 1.4 million distinct CDR3 sequences, 45% to 70% of them seen once, and the ten largest clones take 6.5% to 8.5%. Sequenced: blood. These receptors were obtained from a man between 18 and 35 years old in good health.

There are a few counts of this clonotype. V gene TRBV27 combines with J gene TRBJ1-4; D is uncertain. V lost 5 bases and J lost 4, with 14 bases in between. Per germline, CDR1 MNHEY and CDR2 SMNVEV (reference sequence). This CDR3 contains 15 residues. The CDR3: CASSKGLAVNEKLFF. CDR3 DNA: TGTGCCAGCAGTAAGGGTTTGGCGGTTAATGAAAAACTGTTTTTT.

This sequence joins TRBV14 and TRBJ1-1; the D gene is possibly TRBD1 (5 bases). The ends were cut back, 0 bases at V and 0 bases at J, with 14 bases in the middle. Germline CDR1 and CDR2: SGHDN and FVKESK. This CDR3 has 17 amino acids. CDR3 in DNA: TGTGCCAGCAGCCAAGAATTGGGGGACCTCATGAACACTGAAGCTTTCTTT. Its protein is CASSQELGDLMNTEAFF.

This clonotype was observed a handful of times. The chain links TRBV21-1 to TRBJ1-2. TRBV21-1 represents a pseudogene. CDR3 size: 14 residues. CDR3 coding DNA: TGTGCCAGCAGCCTCGAACAGCCTTCTTATGGCTACACCTTC. It translates to CASSLEQPSYGYTF.

The genes are TRBV28 and TRBJ2-7; 7 bases line up with TRBD1. V shed 8 bases, J shed 1 base, and the junction held 8 bases outside the gene matches. CDR1 and CDR2 (germline): MDHEN, SYDVKM. The CDR3 spans 14 residues. The chain's CDR3 is CASCDTGASYEQYF. DNA for the CDR3: TGTGCCAGCTGCGATACAGGGGCATCCTACGAGCAGTACTTC.

This chain joins TRBV15 and TRBJ2-6, with 7 bases lining up with TRBD1. The CDR3 extends over 16 amino acids. Trimming at V came to 3 bases and at J to 3 bases, leaving 5 bases not matched to a gene. Germline V gives CDR1 LNHNV, CDR2 YYDKDF (reference sequence). The CDR3 here is CATSSNRGHGANVLTF. CDR3 sequence (DNA): TGTGCCACCAGCAGTAACAGGGGCCATGGGGCCAACGTCCTGACTTTC.

The chain links TRBV7-2 to TRBJ2-7; D might be TRBD2 (6 bases). The CDR3 length is 14 residues. The V gene's germline CDR1 is SGHTA and CDR2 FQGNSA. Between the trimmed V and J ends, which lost 5 bases and 2 bases, there was a span of 13 bases. This chain's CDR3 is CASSTLADAYEQYF. Here the CDR3 DNA reads TGTGCCAGCAGCACCTTAGCGGATGCCTACGAGCAGTACTTC.

The chain combines TRBV18 with TRBJ2-4, with 9 nucleotides matching TRBD2. The DNA end lines up better with TRBJ2-5; the J call may be wrong. Per the germline V gene, CDR1 is KGHSH and CDR2 is LQKENI. The length of the CDR3 is 15 residues. Here the CDR3 DNA reads TGTGCCAGCTCAAGACTAGCGGCCTTCCAAGAGACCCAGTACTTC. Translation: CASSRLAAFQETQYF.

In this sample, this clonotype turned up once. The chain is built from TRBV13 and TRBJ2-1, with TRBD2 matching over 12 bases. CDR1 is PRHDT, CDR2 FYEKMQ, per germline (reference sequence). V dropped 6 bases and J dropped 6; count of bases not matched to a gene: 9. The CDR3 contains 16 residues. The CDR3 here is CASRGTTSGSPNEQFF. The CDR3 nucleotides are TGTGCCAGCAGGGGCACGACTAGCGGGAGCCCCAATGAGCAGTTCTTC. Supplemented by reference TRBV13 and TRBJ2-1, the full variable domain reads AAGVIQSPRHLIKEKRETATLKCYPIPRHDTVYWYQQGPGQDPQFLISFYEKMQSDKGSIPDRFSAQQFSDYHSELNMSSLELGDSALYFCASRGTTSGSPNEQFFGPGTRLTVL.

The chain has TRBV4-3 and TRBJ2-6; D call uncertain. The CDR3 has 14 amino acids. CDR1 and CDR2 from the germline V gene are LGHNA and YSLEER. Trimming took 0 bases from V and 4 from J, leaving 4 bases between them. For the CDR3, the DNA is TGCGCCAGCAGCCAAGAACCGGGGGCCAACGTCCTGACTTTC. Encoded protein: CASSQEPGANVLTF.

The genes are TRBV12-5 and TRBJ1-1; D possibly corresponds to TRBD1 (6 bases). V was clipped by 3 bases and J by 2 bases, with 13 bases between them. Per germline, CDR1 LGHNT and CDR2 FRNRAP. CDR3 size: 15 residues. The CDR3 is CASGFLGTPNTEAFF. The DNA of the CDR3 is TGTGCTAGTGGTTTCCTTGGGACACCTAACACTGAAGCTTTCTTT.

Only one count was recorded for this clonotype. V usage is TRBV12-3 or TRBV12-4 and J usage is TRBJ2-3; D not resolved. The CDR3 consists of 13 residues. The V gene lost 6 bases and the J gene lost 7 bases, with 14 bases spanning the gap. The CDR3 here is CASSLSRGNTQYF. The CDR3 nucleotides read TGTGCCAGCAGCCTGAGCAGAGGCAATACGCAGTATTTT.

This clonotype has a handful of counts. CDR3 bases: TGCGCCAGCAGCCAAGATTGGGCGGGGGGGCTGCAAGAGACCCAGTACTTC. It translates to CASSQDWAGGLQETQYF. The genes are TRBV4-1 and TRBJ2-5; TRBD2 matches 9 bases. CDR3 length: 17 residues. Unmatched junction bases numbered 7, after V lost 0 bases and J lost 2 bases. Per germline, CDR1 MGHRA and CDR2 YSYEKL.

The CDR3 here is CASSLKRATGELFF. CDR3 DNA: TGTGCCAGCAGCCTTAAAAGGGCCACCGGGGAGCTGTTTTTT. The chain carries TRBV7-2 and TRBJ2-2; D not certain. The V and J ends lost 5 bases and 4 bases respectively, with 11 bases between them. CDR3 length: 14 amino acids. Germline CDR1 reads SGHTA; CDR2 reads FQGNSA.

The chain uses TRBV7-2 and TRBJ2-4; a possible D gene is TRBD1 (5 bases). CDR1 SGHTA and CDR2 FQGNSA come from the germline V gene. The CDR3 runs to 14 residues. Trimming took 3 bases from V and 7 from J, leaving 13 bases between them. For the CDR3, the DNA is TGTGCCAGCAGCTTGGGGCTGGCGTCGAACATTCAGTACTTC. It translates to CASSLGLASNIQYF.

In its sample, this clonotype was seen a few times. This chain joins TRBV20-1 and TRBJ1-2; no firm D call. Trimming removed 5 bases at V and 3 bases at J, with 10 bases between. This CDR3 is built from 12 residues. CDR1 is DFQATT and CDR2 is SNEGSKA in the germline V gene (reference sequence). This CDR3 is CSASLGDYGYTF. In DNA, the CDR3 is TGCAGTGCTTCTCTCGGGGACTATGGCTACACCTTC.

This chain joins TRBV29-1 and TRBJ2-3; D is unclear. The CDR3 is 12 amino acids. CDR1 and CDR2 from the germline V gene are SQVTM and ANQGSEA. With 4 bases removed from V and 3 bases from J, the gap between germline ends came to 8 bases. The CDR3 sequence: CSVVQLTDTQYF. CDR3 nucleotides: TGCAGCGTTGTGCAGCTTACAGATACGCAGTATTTT.

This chain connects TRBV6-2 or TRBV6-3 to TRBJ2-7; tentative D call: TRBD1 (5 bases). Trimming stripped 7 bases from V and 3 bases from J, with 10 bases between. Germline V gene lookup returns CDR1 MNHEY and CDR2 SVGEGT. The CDR3 spans 12 residues. CDR3 nucleotides: TGTGCCAGCAAACTCGACAGCTACGAGCAGTACTTC. The encoded protein is CASKLDSYEQYF.

Only a few counts were recorded for this clonotype. The CDR3 DNA reads as TGTGCCAGCAGCCCATCTGGGTGGTTGAACACTGAAGCTTTCTTT. It is translated as CASSPSGWLNTEAFF. The chain couples TRBV6-5 to TRBJ1-1; no firm D call. Germline V lookup: CDR1 MNHEY, CDR2 SVGAGI. With 6 bases removed from V and 0 bases from J, the gap between germline ends came to 14 bases. There are 15 residues in the CDR3.